The 23 T cell receptor beta chains below come from one sample, sequenced in a study of cytomegalovirus exposure and HLA in healthy donors. This table comes from immunoSEQ multiplex PCR, and its TCRdb copy is limited to in-frame clones, with some not included. Of around 150,000 clones listed, approximately 87% are singletons. Source material: PBMCs. All receptors come from a young woman in good health and CMV-seronegative.

The rearrangement links TRBV7-9 to TRBJ2-1; no firm D call. This CDR3 is built from 14 residues. Trimming left V 3 bases short and J 1 base short, with 7 bases between. The germline V gene encodes CDR1 SEHNR and CDR2 FQNEAQ (reference sequence). This chain's CDR3 is CASSFPYSYNEQFF. The CDR3, as DNA: TGTGCCAGCAGCTTCCCCTATTCCTACAATGAGCAGTTCTTC.

This chain connects TRBV27 to TRBJ2-3; tentative D call: TRBD1 (6 bases). The V end lost 2 bases, the J end lost 2 bases, and 14 bases lay between the germline ends. Germline V CDR1 and CDR2: MNHEY, SMNVEV (reference sequence). The CDR3 covers 16 residues. The CDR3 DNA follows: TGTGCCAGCAGTTTAGGCAAAGGGGGAACCACAGATACGCAGTATTTT. Amino acids: CASSLGKGGTTDTQYF.

The chain joins TRBV10-3 to TRBJ1-1; tentative D call: TRBD1 (6 bases). CDR3 length equals 15 residues. Trimming took 4 bases from V and 0 from J, leaving 12 bases between them. Germline assignment: CDR1 ENHRY and CDR2 SYGVKD. The CDR3 nucleotides are TGTGCCATCAGTGTCGGGGGCTACATGAACACTGAAGCTTTCTTT. As protein: CAISVGGYMNTEAFF.

The genes are TRBV28 and TRBJ2-7; 14 bases match TRBD2. Unmatched junction bases numbered 13, after V lost 6 bases and J lost 3 bases. The CDR3 covers 18 residues. Germline V lookup: CDR1 MDHEN, CDR2 SYDVKM. This CDR3 is CASSTYPGTSGSSYEQYF. CDR3 sequence (DNA): TGTGCCAGCAGCACTTATCCCGGGACTAGCGGGAGTAGCTACGAGCAGTACTTC.

The chain has TRBV13 and TRBJ2-7; 9 bases agree with TRBD1. CDR1 and CDR2 from the germline V gene are PRHDT and FYEKMQ (reference sequence). J gave up 0 bases and V 5 bases, and 8 bases lay outside the gene matches. This CDR3 region has 16 residues. In DNA, the CDR3 is TGTGCCAGCAGCCTCCGGGACAGGGACTTCTCCTACGAGCAGTACTTC. Its protein product is CASSLRDRDFSYEQYF.

This clone was seen many times. The CDR3 DNA reads as TGTGCCAGCAGTGTAGACAGGGCCTACGAGCAGTACTTC. Its translation is CASSVDRAYEQYF. The gene calls are TRBV2 and TRBJ2-7; 7 nucleotides match TRBD1. This CDR3 has 13 amino acids. Losses at the gene ends were 4 bases for V and 2 bases for J; bases not matched to a gene: 2. Germline-derived CDR1 and CDR2 are SNHLY and FYNNEI.

The CDR3, as DNA: TGTGCCAGCAGCCCCACTGGAGGGGCCACTGAAGCTTTCTTT. It specifies CASSPTGGATEAFF. The chain combines TRBV16 with TRBJ1-1, with D possibly being TRBD1 (5 bases). The CDR3 is 14 amino acids. The germline V and J ends were trimmed by 4 bases and 4 bases, with 13 bases remaining between them. Germline V gene lookup returns CDR1 KGHSY and CDR2 FQNENV.

A few counts support this clone. This chain connects TRBV7-6 to TRBJ2-1; 7 bases align to TRBD2. This CDR3 has 13 amino acids. Per germline, CDR1 SGHVS and CDR2 FNYEAQ. With 1 base clipped from V and 8 bases from J, the junction kept 2 bases outside the gene matches. CDR3 region: CASSLGGGYEQFF. CDR3 DNA: TGTGCCAGCAGCTTAGGGGGAGGGTATGAGCAGTTCTTC.

This clone was counted between two and nine times. The rearrangement links TRBV5-1 to TRBJ2-2; 7 bases fit TRBD2. The CDR3 is 16 amino acids. V lost 0 bases and J lost 4; bases outside the gene matches: 6. The V gene's germline CDR1 is SGHRS and CDR2 YFSETQ. In DNA, the CDR3 is TGCGCCAGCAGCTTGGGGACTAGAAGTTTCACCGGGGAGCTGTTTTTT. Translating gives CASSLGTRSFTGELFF.

The V and J genes are TRBV27 and TRBJ2-1, with 8 bases fitting TRBD2. CDR3 length: 15 residues. The trim removed 5 bases at V and 5 bases at J, leaving 8 bases unmatched. From germline, CDR1 is MNHEY and CDR2 SMNVEV (reference sequence). The CDR3: CASSVRGGGDNEQFF. DNA for the CDR3: TGTGCCAGCAGTGTCCGGGGGGGTGGGGACAATGAGCAGTTCTTC.

The chain joins TRBV28 to TRBJ2-7; no clear D gene. The V end was cut by 4 bases, the J end by 2 bases, with 15 bases between. The V gene's germline CDR1 is MDHEN and CDR2 SYDVKM. The CDR3 runs 15 residues. This CDR3 reads CASSSRAQSPYEQYF. CDR3 coding DNA: TGTGCCAGCAGTTCACGGGCGCAGTCTCCCTACGAGCAGTACTTC.

The chain links TRBV4-3 to TRBJ2-7; D gene ambiguous. In germline, CDR1 is LGHNA, CDR2 YSLEER. The CDR3 spans 15 residues. The ends were cut back, 0 bases at V and 0 bases at J, with 9 bases in the middle. The CDR3 reads CASSQELSISYEQYF. DNA of the CDR3: TGCGCCAGCAGCCAAGAATTGAGTATCTCCTACGAGCAGTACTTC.

V gene TRBV4-1 combines with J gene TRBJ2-7; 9 nucleotides match TRBD2. Germline V gene lookup returns CDR1 MGHRA and CDR2 YSYEKL. V lost 4 bases and J lost 5; bases outside the gene matches: 9. This CDR3 has 15 amino acids. CDR3 amino acids: CASSPSSGRRDEQYF. For the CDR3, the DNA is TGCGCCAGCAGCCCATCGAGCGGGAGGCGCGACGAGCAGTACTTC.

This chain links TRBV2 with TRBJ1-5, with D unclear. The V and J ends lost 3 bases and 4 bases respectively, with 7 bases between them. The length of the CDR3 is 13 residues. Germline CDR1 SNHLY, CDR2 FYNNEI. The CDR3 DNA follows: TGTGCCAGCAGTGAGGTTGGGAATCAGCCCCAGCATTTT. It specifies CASSEVGNQPQHF.

This clone occurred a few times. This CDR3 is CARHTRDYEQYF. Here the CDR3 DNA reads TGTGCCAGGCACACCCGGGACTACGAGCAGTACTTC. The rearrangement joins TRBV30 to TRBJ2-7, with D perhaps matching TRBD2 (5 bases). Germline loops: CDR1 GTSNPN, CDR2 SVGIG (reference sequence). Trimming stripped 8 bases from V and 3 bases from J, with 14 bases between. The CDR3 loop spans 12 amino acids.

The chain is built from TRBV9 and TRBJ2-1, with 7 bases matching TRBD1. V gave up 2 bases and J gave up 2 bases; unmatched junction bases: 4. Germline values: CDR1 SGDLS, CDR2 YYNGEE. The length of the CDR3 is 15 residues. The CDR3 region is CASSVRDRPYNEQFF. The CDR3 coding sequence is TGTGCCAGCAGCGTTCGGGACAGACCCTACAATGAGCAGTTCTTC.

The chain employs TRBV28 and TRBJ1-2, with a weak D call TRBD1 (6 bases). Germline CDR1 and CDR2: MDHEN and SYDVKM. The CDR3 runs to 13 residues. V was trimmed by 7 bases and J by 12 bases, leaving 21 bases between them. CDR3 in DNA: TGTGCCAGCACGTCTCCGGGGAACAGGGCCGACACCTTC. It yields the protein CASTSPGNRADTF.

This clone appeared a single time. V usage is TRBV29-1 and J usage is TRBJ2-7, with 7 bases matching TRBD1. Unmatched junction bases numbered 6, after V lost 7 bases and J lost 3 bases. The germline CDR1 and CDR2 sequences are SQVTM and ANQGSEA. The CDR3 spans 12 residues. The CDR3 spells CSGGTGDYEQYF. The CDR3 coding sequence is TGCAGCGGGGGAACAGGGGACTACGAGCAGTACTTC.

The chain has TRBV6-5 and TRBJ1-4, with a tentative D call TRBD1 (5 bases). The CDR3 has 14 residues. The V gene lost 7 bases and the J gene lost 3 bases, with 12 bases spanning the gap. CDR1 is MNHEY and CDR2 is SVGAGI in the germline V gene. The CDR3 region has the DNA TGTGCCAGCAAAAAGGGACTGTCTAATGAAAAACTGTTTTTT. As protein: CASKKGLSNEKLFF.

The genes are TRBV7-6 and TRBJ1-1, with D possibly being TRBD1 (5 bases). Germline V gene lookup returns CDR1 SGHVS and CDR2 FNYEAQ. The V end was cut by 2 bases, the J end by 1 base, with 14 bases between. The CDR3 covers 16 residues. For the CDR3, the DNA is TGTGCCAGCAGCTTAAGGGGAGATTGGACGAACACTGAAGCTTTCTTT. It encodes CASSLRGDWTNTEAFF.

This chain connects TRBV28 to TRBJ1-5; 8 positions match TRBD1. CDR3 length: 14 amino acids. Germline trimming cut 5 bases from V and 6 bases from J; bases unmatched to any gene: 6. Germline V lookup: CDR1 MDHEN, CDR2 SYDVKM. CDR3 sequence (DNA): TGTGCCAGCAGTCCCAGGACAGGGATTCAGCCCCAGCATTTT. This sequence encodes CASSPRTGIQPQHF.

The count of this clone is one. The chain carries TRBV29-1 and TRBJ2-6; D may be TRBD1 (6 bases). The ends were cut back, 6 bases at V and 3 bases at J, with 12 bases in the middle. The CDR3 contains 14 residues. Germline assignment: CDR1 SQVTM and CDR2 ANQGSEA. CDR3 region: CSVTDRRGANVLTF. CDR3 sequence (DNA): TGCAGCGTGACTGACAGGCGTGGGGCCAACGTCCTGACTTTC.

The gene calls are TRBV5-4 and TRBJ2-5; 8 bases line up with TRBD1. V trimming: 4 bases; J trimming: 5 bases; junction bases outside the gene matches: 7. Germline V lookup: CDR1 SGHNT, CDR2 YYREEE (reference sequence). The CDR3 is 14 residues long. CDR3 region: CASSHQGAVETQYF. CDR3 nucleotide sequence: TGTGCCAGCAGCCACCAGGGGGCAGTGGAGACCCAGTACTTC.